The 21 T cell receptor beta chains listed next were all sequenced from one sample in a study of CD8 T cells in Susac syndrome. cDNA came from about 0.5 to 1 ug RNA primed by random hexamers. TCRdb used MiXCR to reprocess the immunoSEQ multiplex PCR reads, holding one entry per CDR3 protein. The repertoire holds about 180,000 distinct CDR3 sequences, with about 93% as singletons. Sample: CD4+ T cells from PBMCs. Receptor source: a human donor with Susac syndrome.

The V gene is TRBV18, the J gene TRBJ2-5; D gene uncertain. The germline V gene encodes CDR1 KGHSH and CDR2 LQKENI. This CDR3 has 11 residues. Trimming removed 8 bases from V and 0 bases from J, with 4 bases in between. For the CDR3, the DNA is TGTGCCAGCCGAGACCAAGAGACCCAGTACTTC. This codes for CASRDQETQYF.

J is TRBJ2-5 and V is TRBV9; 12 bases map to TRBD2. The CDR3 contains 16 residues. Germline assignment: CDR1 SGDLS and CDR2 YYNGEE. V lost 3 bases and J lost 2; bases outside the gene matches: 5. CDR3 amino acids: CASSARLAGAQETQYF. CDR3 coding DNA: TGTGCCAGCAGCGCAAGACTAGCGGGAGCACAAGAGACCCAGTACTTC.

The chain uses TRBV9 and TRBJ2-2; D remains unclear. V lost 0 bases and J 6 bases, leaving 6 bases between the germline ends. This CDR3 comprises 13 residues. The V gene's germline CDR1 is SGDLS and CDR2 YYNGEE. The CDR3 region has the DNA TGTGCCAGCAGCGTAGAGCCCCCCGGGGAGCTGTTTTTT. Translated: CASSVEPPGELFF.

This clonotype was detected only once. The chain uses TRBV3-1 and TRBJ2-1, with a weak D call TRBD2 (6 bases). The CDR3 loop spans 12 amino acids. Trimming stripped 1 base from V and 8 bases from J, with 6 bases between. The germline CDR1 and CDR2 sequences are LGHDT and YNNKEL (reference sequence). CDR3 DNA: TGTGCCAGCAGCCAAGGGGGGGATGAGCAGTTCTTC. It encodes CASSQGGDEQFF.

The chain has TRBV24-1 and TRBJ2-7, with 8 bases that match TRBD1. The CDR3 sequence is 15 residues long. After removal of 1 base from V and 1 base from J, the junction contained 2 bases not matched to a gene. Per the germline V gene, CDR1 is KGHDR and CDR2 is SFDVKD. The CDR3 bases are TGTGCCACCAGTGATTTTAGGACAGGGTCCTACGAGCAGTACTTC. It codes for CATSDFRTGSYEQYF.

V is TRBV18 and J is TRBJ1-2; no firm D call. V was pared by 4 bases and J by 5 bases, with 11 bases between. The germline gives CDR1 KGHSH, CDR2 LQKENI. This CDR3 contains 13 residues. The CDR3 DNA reads TGTGCCAGCTCACGGAGGGATCGTTATGGCTACACCTTC. Translated, it gives CASSRRDRYGYTF.

CDR3 sequence: CASSRGTGLEAFF. The CDR3 coding sequence is TGTGCCAGCAGCCGGGGGACAGGCCTTGAAGCTTTCTTT. The chain links TRBV14 to TRBJ1-1; the match to TRBD1 covers 8 bases. CDR3 size: 13 residues. The V gene end was trimmed by 4 bases and the J gene end by 7 bases; junction bases not matched to a gene: 5. Germline V gene lookup returns CDR1 SGHDN and CDR2 FVKESK.

The CDR3 loop is CASSLEGLAVNEQFF. CDR3 DNA: TGTGCCAGCAGCTTAGAAGGACTAGCGGTTAATGAGCAGTTCTTC. This sequence joins TRBV7-2 and TRBJ2-1; TRBD2 aligns across 10 bases. Trimming took 1 base from V and 7 from J; bases not matched to a gene: 4. Germline assignment: CDR1 SGHTA and CDR2 FQGNSA. CDR3 length: 15 residues.

This chain links TRBV4-1 with TRBJ2-4, with D perhaps TRBD2 (5 bases). The length of the CDR3 is 14 residues. Germline CDR1 is MGHRA and CDR2 is YSYEKL. With 1 base removed from V and 9 bases from J, the gap between germline ends came to 13 bases. The CDR3 spells CASSQGFGEGIQYF. The CDR3 nucleotides read TGCGCCAGCAGCCAAGGGTTTGGCGAGGGCATTCAGTACTTC.

The rearrangement uses TRBV5-1 and TRBJ1-5; no clear D gene. V lost 0 bases and J 8 bases, leaving 6 bases between the germline ends. Per germline, CDR1 SGHRS and CDR2 YFSETQ. This CDR3 is 12 amino acids long. The chain's CDR3 is CASSLESKPQHF. In DNA form, the CDR3 reads TGCGCCAGCAGCTTGGAGTCGAAGCCCCAGCATTTT.

V usage is TRBV7-6 and J usage is TRBJ2-3; perhaps TRBD1 as D (5 bases). The germline V gene has CDR1 SGHVS and CDR2 FNYEAQ. The CDR3 totals 15 residues. Trimming removed 1 base at V and 1 base at J, with 9 bases between. The DNA of the CDR3 is TGTGCCAGCAGCTTAGAGGCAGGGCGCACAGATACGCAGTATTTT. This gives the protein CASSLEAGRTDTQYF.

The rearrangement links TRBV13 to TRBJ1-6, with a tentative D call TRBD1 (5 bases). V lost 1 base and J lost 7, with 14 bases in between. CDR3 length: 16 amino acids. Germline CDR1 and CDR2: PRHDT and FYEKMQ (reference sequence). This chain's CDR3 is CASSLEVQGTNSPLHF. The CDR3 region has the DNA TGTGCCAGCAGCTTAGAGGTGCAGGGTACGAATTCACCCCTCCACTTT.

The V gene is TRBV2, the J gene TRBJ2-6; D gene uncertain. The CDR3 contains 15 residues. The germline CDR1 and CDR2 sequences are SNHLY and FYNNEI. The V end lost 2 bases, the J end lost 0 bases, and 5 bases lay between the germline ends. The CDR3 bases are TGTGCCAGCAGTGAAAATTTCTCTGGGGCCAACGTCCTGACTTTC. Its protein is CASSENFSGANVLTF.

The chain joins TRBV20-1 to TRBJ1-4, with TRBD1 matching 9 bases. The CDR3 is 16 residues long. The germline gives CDR1 DFQATT, CDR2 SNEGSKA (reference sequence). With 1 base clipped from V and 5 bases from J, the junction kept 8 bases outside the gene matches. The CDR3 spells CSARGTGTGKNEKLFF. CDR3 nucleotide sequence: TGCAGTGCTAGAGGCACCGGGACAGGGAAAAATGAAAAACTGTTTTTT.

This chain links TRBV15 with TRBJ2-7; D remains ambiguous. Per the germline V gene, CDR1 is LNHNV and CDR2 is YYDKDF (reference sequence). The CDR3 contains 14 residues. V shed 1 base and J shed 1 base, with 8 bases lying between them. In DNA form, the CDR3 reads TGTGCCACCAGCAGAGGACTGGGATCCTACGAGCAGTACTTC. Protein product: CATSRGLGSYEQYF.

The chain uses TRBV5-1 and TRBJ2-5, with 7 bases aligning to TRBD1. The CDR3 sequence is 14 residues long. Germline lookup yields CDR1 SGHRS and CDR2 YFSETQ. J was trimmed by 6 bases and V by 1 base; bases with no gene match: 6. This CDR3 is CASSLTGVRQTQYF. The CDR3 DNA sequence: TGCGCCAGCAGCTTGACAGGGGTTCGGCAGACCCAGTACTTC. The entire variable domain, with the rest obtained from reference TRBV5-1 and TRBJ2-5, is as follows: KAGVTQTPRYLIKTRGQQVTLSCSPISGHRSVSWYQQTPGQGLQFLFEYFSETQRNKGNFPGRFSGRQFSNSRSEMNVSTLELGDSALYLCASSLTGVRQTQYFGPGTRLLVL.

The V call is TRBV19, the J call TRBJ1-2, with a possible D match to TRBD1 (5 bases). This CDR3 comprises 12 residues. Germline V lookup: CDR1 LNHDA, CDR2 SQIVND (reference sequence). Trimming pared 3 bases from V and 8 bases from J, leaving 10 bases between. The CDR3 loop reads CASSIQGGGYTF. CDR3 DNA: TGTGCCAGTAGTATCCAGGGAGGAGGCTACACCTTC.

V gene TRBV2 combines with J gene TRBJ2-3; D is uncertain. This CDR3 comprises 12 residues. V was cut by 5 bases and J by 5 bases, with 8 bases left in between. CDR1 and CDR2 from the germline V gene are SNHLY and FYNNEI. In nucleotides, the CDR3 is TGTGCCAGCAGTAGTACGAGAGATACGCAGTATTTT. Amino acids: CASSSTRDTQYF. The full variable domain, in which reference TRBV2 and TRBJ2-3 provide the parts outside the CDR3, is EPEVTQTPSHQVTQMGQEVILRCVPISNHLYFYWYRQILGQKVEFLVSFYNNEISEKSEIFDDQFSVERPDGSNFTLKIRSTKLEDSAMYFCASSSTRDTQYFGPGTRLTVL.

The chain links TRBV12-3 or TRBV12-4 to TRBJ1-2; D gene uncertain. Trimming stripped 6 bases from V and 7 bases from J, with 9 bases between. The CDR3 contains 11 residues. The CDR3 coding sequence is TGTGCCAGCAGGAGAGCTGGTGGCTACACCTTC. It is translated as CASRRAGGYTF.

The chain recombines TRBV27 with TRBJ1-1, with 7 bases that match TRBD1. Germline-derived CDR1 and CDR2 are MNHEY and SMNVEV (reference sequence). Trimming at V came to 5 bases and at J to 4 bases, leaving 7 bases not matched to a gene. There are 14 residues in the CDR3. The CDR3 sequence: CASSPWTGRTEAFF. The CDR3 DNA reads TGTGCCAGCAGTCCATGGACAGGTCGCACTGAAGCTTTCTTT.

This clonotype was seen once. The J gene is TRBJ2-1, the V gene TRBV12-5, with 7 bases identical to TRBD2. Per germline, CDR1 LGHNT and CDR2 FRNRAP. The junction had 9 bases not matched to a gene; V was cut back by 6 bases and J by 1 base. This CDR3 comprises 16 residues. CDR3: CASGAGISNSYNEQFF. CDR3 nucleotide sequence: TGTGCTAGTGGAGCGGGGATCTCGAATTCCTACAATGAGCAGTTCTTC.